This T cell receptor (beta chain) was captured in a study of human T cells and chemical hapten exposure (dated by TCRdb to the early 2020s). For the study in its entirety: For sensitization, 2% DPC in acetone was applied to a 2 cm by 2 cm area of upper inner arm skin. Weekly therapeutic DPC doses were additionally applied to the scalp of patients throughout the approximately 24-week study period. Patch testing was done on the upper back using Finn chambers containing 0.01% DPC, and results were scored after 6 days according to International Contact Dermatitis Research Group standards. The patient cohort, mostly female, included alopecia areata with under or over 50% scalp involvement, alopecia totalis and alopecia universalis. Libraries were pooled for sequencing, and variation in per-sample TCR yields was attributed mainly to small differences in library volumes within the pool. The study tracked peripheral blood TCR repertoire changes in vivo during primary and secondary sensitization to the hapten diphenylcyclopropenone (DPC) in alopecia patients. Blood samples were taken from patients before sensitization (week 0) and then at 2, 6 and about 24 weeks after DPC sensitization. Twenty-nine alopecia patients provided blood for TCR sequencing at one to four time points (pre-sensitization, 2, 6 and 24 weeks). General study outcomes and caveats: Repeated subsampling changed both the strength of the expansion versus patch-test correlation and the threshold at which the correlation became significant. Significantly more large CDR3 similarity clusters were formed by expanded TCRs than by pre-sensitization or healthy control sets, consistent with antigen-driven responses. The number of TCRs above 1 in 1000 frequency did not change with DPC sensitization; there was no evidence of global repertoire structure alterations. All patients had alopecia, a presumed autoimmune disease, so their immune response might differ from that of healthy individuals. The number of PT1 expanded TCRs positively correlated with patch test score, significant at thresholds 8, 16 and 32 but not 4.

The meaning of the sample's time point label: pre-sensitization, week 0. The sample's treatment or condition label is to be understood as: therapeutic diphenylcyclopropenone sensitization with weekly scalp DPC. At every patch-test visit, the blood draw took place before the patch test was put on. Eligible patients were aged 18 to 70, diagnosed with alopecia, deemed suitable for DPC therapy, and excluded if pregnant. Total RNA was extracted from unfractionated whole blood that had been collected in Tempus Blood RNA tubes. The library relied on RACE. The reads were generated on a NextSeq 500. Library preparation attached unique molecular identifiers to individual cDNA molecules for quantitative, reproducible TCR counting. For every blood RNA sample, sequencing covered both the TCR alpha and TCR beta chains. Under the source paper's analysis protocol: The median number of TCRs per sample was some 100,000, ranging from roughly 23,224 to 690,600. V, J and CDR3 annotation of the TCR reads was carried out using the Decombinator software suite. To make PS versus PT1 abundance plots, every sample was subsampled to the same number of TCRs (28,000). TCRs were defined as expanded if absent before sensitization and observed at least eight times at the 2-week time point. The public sequencing data were trimmed at Q25 with fastp and processed into clonotypes with MiXCR by TCRdb, which kept only in-frame beta chains. Here each entry gathers all rows of one CDR3 protein and keeps the most common genes and DNA. These V and J calls are TCRdb output, not the study's own analysis. This sample is represented by approximately 180,000 distinct CDR3 sequences; around 30% of them were singletons. The ten biggest clones cover just under 3% of the sample.

The V and J ends are trimmed by 5 bases and 10 bases, leaving 8 bases between them. Inclusive of the bounding cysteine and phenylalanine, the CDR3 is 11 residues long. Here the CDR3 DNA is all that survives: 33 bases in frame from base 1. Of note for this clonotype: There is no known antigen for this receptor. Base qualities are not at hand, and no much larger clone is one base apart.

The V gene is TRBV12-3 or TRBV12-4 and the J gene is TRBJ1-4; a confident D gene designation cannot be given. This material consisted of whole blood, taken in connection with sensitization to the hapten diphenylcyclopropenone (DPC). The TCR originated in a woman under 40 with alopecia areata. Some clones in this sample may be carry-over from other donors' samples. This receptor has the CDR3 CASSKTRKLFF. The nucleotides read TGTGCCAGCAGTAAGACCCGAAAACTGTTTTTT.